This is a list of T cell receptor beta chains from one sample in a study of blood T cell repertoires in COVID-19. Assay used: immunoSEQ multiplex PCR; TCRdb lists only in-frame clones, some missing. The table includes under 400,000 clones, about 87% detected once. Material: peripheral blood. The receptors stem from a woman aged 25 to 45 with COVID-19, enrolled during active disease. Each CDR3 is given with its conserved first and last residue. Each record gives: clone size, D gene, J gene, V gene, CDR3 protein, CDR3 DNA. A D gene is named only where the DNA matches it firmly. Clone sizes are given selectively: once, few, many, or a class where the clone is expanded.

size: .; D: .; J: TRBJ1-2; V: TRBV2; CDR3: CASSLTTGPGYTF; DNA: TGTGCCAGCAGTCTGACCACAGGGCCTGGCTACACCTTC
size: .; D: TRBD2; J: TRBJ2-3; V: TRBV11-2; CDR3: CASSLAGGALDTQYF; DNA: TGTGCCAGCAGCTTAGCGGGAGGGGCCTTGGATACGCAGTATTTT
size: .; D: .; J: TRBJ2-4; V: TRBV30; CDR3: CAWSVGRGPKNIQYF; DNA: TGTGCCTGGAGTGTGGGCCGCGGGCCCAAAAACATTCAGTACTTC
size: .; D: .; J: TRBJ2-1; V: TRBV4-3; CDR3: CASSRDTRSYNEQFF; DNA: TGCGCCAGCAGCCGTGACACCCGGTCCTACAATGAGCAGTTCTTC
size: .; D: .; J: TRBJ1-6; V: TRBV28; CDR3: CASSLQAGDNSPLHF; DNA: TGTGCCAGCAGTTTACAGGCAGGGGATAATTCACCCCTCCACTTT
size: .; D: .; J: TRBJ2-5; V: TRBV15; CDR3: CATSRGGRVGGETQYF; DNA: TGTGCCACCAGCAGAGGAGGGCGGGTTGGAGGAGAGACCCAGTACTTC
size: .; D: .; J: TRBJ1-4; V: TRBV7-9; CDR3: CASSLTSFQGYEKLFF; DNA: TGTGCCAGCAGCTTAACGTCCTTCCAGGGGTATGAAAAACTGTTTTTT
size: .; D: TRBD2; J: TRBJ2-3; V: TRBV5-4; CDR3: CASSLEGTSGTDTQYF; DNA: TGTGCCAGCAGCTTGGAGGGGACTAGCGGAACAGATACGCAGTATTTT
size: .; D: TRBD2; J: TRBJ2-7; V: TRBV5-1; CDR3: CASTLSIAGVVEQYF; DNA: TGCGCCAGCACCTTATCTATAGCGGGAGTGGTCGAGCAGTACTTC
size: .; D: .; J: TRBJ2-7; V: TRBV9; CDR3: CASSPTKGIADEQYF; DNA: TGTGCCAGCAGCCCCACAAAAGGAATAGCGGACGAGCAGTACTTC
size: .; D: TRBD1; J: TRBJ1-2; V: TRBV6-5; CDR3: CASSLGTGRYYGYTF; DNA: TGTGCCAGCAGTTTGGGGACAGGCCGTTACTATGGCTACACCTTC
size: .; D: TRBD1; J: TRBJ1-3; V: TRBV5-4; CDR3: CASSLWQGAGNTIYF; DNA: TGTGCCAGCAGCTTGTGGCAGGGGGCAGGAAACACCATATATTTT
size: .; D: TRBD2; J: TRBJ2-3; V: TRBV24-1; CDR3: CATSDLPSVAGTDTQYF; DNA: TGTGCCACCAGTGATTTGCCCTCCGTAGCGGGAACCGATACGCAGTATTTT
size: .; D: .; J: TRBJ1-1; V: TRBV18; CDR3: CASSPREGLNTEAFF; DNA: TGTGCCAGCTCTCCCAGGGAGGGGCTGAACACTGAAGCTTTCTTT
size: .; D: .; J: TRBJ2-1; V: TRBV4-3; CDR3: CASSLGRDSGGNEQFF; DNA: TGCGCCAGCAGCCTAGGACGGGACAGCGGGGGCAATGAGCAGTTCTTC
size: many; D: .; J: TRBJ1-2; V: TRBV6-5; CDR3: CASSYSTPDRFYGYTF; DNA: TGTGCCAGCAGTTACTCCACCCCGGACAGATTCTATGGCTACACCTTC
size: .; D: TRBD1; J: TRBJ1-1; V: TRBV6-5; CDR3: CASSYWDSSTEAFF; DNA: TGTGCCAGCAGTTACTGGGACAGCAGCACTGAAGCTTTCTTT
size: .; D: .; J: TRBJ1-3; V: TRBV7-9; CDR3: CASSPSGSGNTIYF; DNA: TGTGCCAGCAGCCCATCAGGGTCTGGAAACACCATATATTTT
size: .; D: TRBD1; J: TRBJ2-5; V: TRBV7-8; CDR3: CASSILTGEETQYF; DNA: TGTGCCAGCAGCATCCTAACAGGGGAGGAGACCCAGTACTTC
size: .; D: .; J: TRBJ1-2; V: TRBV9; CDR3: CASSPSLGPSANYGYTF; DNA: TGTGCCAGCAGCCCCAGCTTGGGGCCCTCGGCTAACTATGGCTACACCTTC
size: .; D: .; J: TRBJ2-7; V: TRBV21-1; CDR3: CASSKERETSRFPYEQYF; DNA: TGTGCCAGCAGCAAAGAGAGAGAAACTAGCCGTTTCCCCTACGAGCAGTACTTC
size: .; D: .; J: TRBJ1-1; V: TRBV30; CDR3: CAWSVQMGEAFF; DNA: TGTGCCTGGAGTGTACAGATGGGTGAAGCTTTCTTT
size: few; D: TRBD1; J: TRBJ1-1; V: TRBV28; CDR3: CATRGQPEAFF; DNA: TGTGCCACCAGGGGACAGCCTGAAGCTTTCTTT
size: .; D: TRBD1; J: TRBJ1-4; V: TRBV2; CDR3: CASSEASRGLSFF; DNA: TGTGCCAGCAGTGAAGCTTCGAGGGGGCTCTCGTTTTTT
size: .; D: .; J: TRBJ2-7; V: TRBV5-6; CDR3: CASSFLQGGREQYF; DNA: TGTGCCAGCAGCTTTCTCCAGGGTGGAAGGGAGCAGTACTTC
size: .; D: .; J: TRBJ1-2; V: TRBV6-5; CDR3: CASSYGEAGYTF; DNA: TGTGCCAGCAGCTACGGAGAGGCCGGCTACACCTTC
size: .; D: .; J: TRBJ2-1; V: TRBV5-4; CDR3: CASSLEWAGGEQFF; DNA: TGTGCCAGCAGCTTGGAGTGGGCCGGAGGTGAGCAGTTCTTC
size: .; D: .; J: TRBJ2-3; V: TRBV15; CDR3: CATSRGSGSTDTQYF; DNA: TGTGCCACCAGCAGAGGGAGCGGGAGCACAGATACGCAGTATTTT
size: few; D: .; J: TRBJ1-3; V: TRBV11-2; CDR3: CASTRQFSGNTIYF; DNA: TGTGCCAGCACCCGACAGTTCTCTGGAAACACCATATATTTT
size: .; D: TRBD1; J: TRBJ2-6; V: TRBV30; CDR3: CALGGDRGPATGANVLTF; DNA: TGTGCCTTAGGAGGGGACAGGGGGCCCGCTACTGGGGCCAACGTCCTGACTTTC
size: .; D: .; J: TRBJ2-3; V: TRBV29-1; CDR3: CSVPGLGTGTDTQYF; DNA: TGCAGCGTTCCTGGACTGGGCACCGGCACAGATACGCAGTATTTT
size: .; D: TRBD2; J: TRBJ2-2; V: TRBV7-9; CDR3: CASSATSGRKPGELFF; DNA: TGTGCCAGCAGCGCTACTAGCGGGAGGAAACCCGGGGAGCTGTTTTTT
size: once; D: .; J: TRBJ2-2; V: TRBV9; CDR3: CASSETVNTGELFF; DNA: TGTGCCAGCAGCGAGACAGTGAACACCGGGGAGCTGTTTTTT
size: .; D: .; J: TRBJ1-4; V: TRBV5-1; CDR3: CASSLDGRSNEKLFF; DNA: TGCGCCAGCAGCTTGGATGGTCGGTCTAATGAAAAACTGTTTTTT
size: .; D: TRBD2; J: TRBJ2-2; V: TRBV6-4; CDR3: CASSEKASGVPNTGELFF; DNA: TGTGCCAGCAGTGAGAAGGCTAGCGGGGTCCCGAACACCGGGGAGCTGTTTTTT
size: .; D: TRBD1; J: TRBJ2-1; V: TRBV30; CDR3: CAWSGHRGSYNEQFF; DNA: TGTGCCTGGAGTGGACACAGGGGCTCCTACAATGAGCAGTTCTTC
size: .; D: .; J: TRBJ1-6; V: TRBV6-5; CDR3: CASSGVGPKPLHF; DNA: TGTGCCAGCAGCGGGGTAGGGCCTAAACCCCTCCACTTT
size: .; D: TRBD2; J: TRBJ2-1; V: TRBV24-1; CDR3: CATSDGTSGRSNEQFF; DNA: TGTGCCACCAGTGATGGGACTAGCGGGAGAAGCAATGAGCAGTTCTTC
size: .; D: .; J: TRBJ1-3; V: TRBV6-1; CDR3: CASSEVVWSSGNTIYF; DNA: TGTGCCAGCAGTGAAGTTGTGTGGAGCTCTGGAAACACCATATATTTT
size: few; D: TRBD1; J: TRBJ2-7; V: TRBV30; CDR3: CAWTPPGQYEQYF; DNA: TGTGCCTGGACCCCCCCGGGACAGTACGAGCAGTACTTC
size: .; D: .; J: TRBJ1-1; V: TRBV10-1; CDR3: CASSEYVLGTEAFF; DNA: TGCGCCAGCAGTGAATACGTACTTGGTACTGAAGCTTTCTTT
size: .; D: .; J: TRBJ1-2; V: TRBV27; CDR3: CASSSGNGNYGYTF; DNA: TGTGCCAGCAGTTCCGGGAATGGCAACTATGGCTACACCTTC
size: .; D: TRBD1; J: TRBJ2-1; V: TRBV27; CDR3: CASGDRGLNEQFF; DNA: TGTGCCAGCGGCGACAGGGGACTTAATGAGCAGTTCTTC
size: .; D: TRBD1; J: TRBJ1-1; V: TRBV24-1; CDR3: CATRGQGNTEAFF; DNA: TGTGCCACCAGGGGACAGGGGAACACTGAAGCTTTCTTT
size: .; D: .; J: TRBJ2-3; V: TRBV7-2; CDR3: CASSSSRRATDTQYF; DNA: TGTGCCAGCAGCTCCTCTCGGAGGGCAACAGATACGCAGTATTTT
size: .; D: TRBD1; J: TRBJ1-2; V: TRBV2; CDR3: CASSEDRGGVAANYGYTF; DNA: TGTGCCAGCAGTGAGGACAGGGGAGGCGTCGCGGCCAACTATGGCTACACCTTC
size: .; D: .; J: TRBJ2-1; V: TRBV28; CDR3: CASSRGAGSYNEQFF; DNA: TGTGCCAGCAGTAGAGGTGCAGGGTCCTACAATGAGCAGTTCTTC
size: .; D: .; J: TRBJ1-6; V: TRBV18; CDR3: CASSPDKYGGSPLHF; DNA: TGTGCCAGCTCACCGGACAAATATGGCGGTTCACCCCTCCACTTT
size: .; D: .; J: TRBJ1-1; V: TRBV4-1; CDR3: CASSLWDGGTEAFF; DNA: TGCGCCAGCAGCCTCTGGGACGGGGGCACTGAAGCTTTCTTT
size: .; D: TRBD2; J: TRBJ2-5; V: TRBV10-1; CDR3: CASPRLAGGPETQYF; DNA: TGCGCCAGCCCACGATTAGCGGGAGGGCCAGAGACCCAGTACTTC
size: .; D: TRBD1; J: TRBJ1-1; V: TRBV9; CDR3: CASSGQGKSRNTEAFF; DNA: TGTGCCAGCAGCGGACAGGGTAAGAGTAGGAACACTGAAGCTTTCTTT
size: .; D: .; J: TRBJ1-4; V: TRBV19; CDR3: CASSTHRQTNEKLFF; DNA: TGTGCCAGTAGTACCCACAGGCAGACTAATGAAAAACTGTTTTTT
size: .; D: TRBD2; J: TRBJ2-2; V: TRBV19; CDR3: CASSRLAGDSSTGELFF; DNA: TGTGCCAGTAGTAGACTAGCGGGAGATTCCAGCACCGGGGAGCTGTTTTTT
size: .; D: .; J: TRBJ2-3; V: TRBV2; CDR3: CASSSQRDTQYF; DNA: TGTGCCAGCAGTTCCCAACGGGATACGCAGTATTTT
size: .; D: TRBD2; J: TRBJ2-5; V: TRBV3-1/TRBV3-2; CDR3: CASSQRSGRAGFETQYF; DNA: TGTGCCAGCAGCCAACGCAGCGGGAGGGCCGGTTTTGAGACCCAGTACTTC
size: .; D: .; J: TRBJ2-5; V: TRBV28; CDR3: CASSSRRTGKETQYF; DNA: TGTGCCAGCAGTTCCCGAAGAACAGGGAAAGAGACCCAGTACTTC
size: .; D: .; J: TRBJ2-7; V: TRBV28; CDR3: CASSFYSNEQYF; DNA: TGTGCCAGCAGTTTCTACTCCAACGAGCAGTACTTC